The rows below give T cell receptor beta chains drawn from one sample of a study of blood T cell repertoires in COVID-19. Method: immunoSEQ multiplex PCR; TCRdb's copy keeps in-frame clones and lacks some. The sample has roughly 410,000 clones, roughly 90% seen once. Sequencing used peripheral blood. These receptors were obtained from a man between 40 and 49 years old with acute or convalescent COVID-19. Each CDR3 is given with its conserved first and last residue. The D gene is left open where the match is weak. Expanded clones are given a class, and other clones once, few, many or no size at all.

d_call	v_call	clone_size	j_call	cdr3_nt	cdr3_aa
TRBD2	TRBV5-8	.	TRBJ2-7	TGTGCCAGCAGCCCAAGCGGGGTCCGACTAGCGGGAGTTGGTAGGCGGGAGCAGTACTTC	CASSPSGVRLAGVGRREQYF
TRBD1	TRBV2	.	TRBJ2-5	TGTGCCAGCACCGAGGGACAGGGAGAGACCCAGTACTTC	CASTEGQGETQYF
TRBD2	TRBV20-1	.	TRBJ2-7	TGCAGTCTACTAGCGGGAGTCGAGCAGTACTTC	CSLLAGVEQYF
.	TRBV25-1	.	TRBJ1-4	TGTGCCAGCAGTGGGGACGGGGGGATGAAAAAACTGTTTTTT	CASSGDGGMKKLFF
TRBD2	TRBV27	.	TRBJ2-1	TGTGCCAGCAGCCCTGGACTAGCGTTTTACAATGAGCAGTTCTTC	CASSPGLAFYNEQFF
.	TRBV30	.	TRBJ1-4	TGTGCCTGGCAGACAGGCCCTAATGAAAAACTGTTTTTT	CAWQTGPNEKLFF
.	TRBV5-1	.	TRBJ2-3	TGCGCCAGCAGCTGGGCCCGGGGAGCGAGGGATACGCAGTATTTT	CASSWARGARDTQYF
TRBD1	TRBV28	.	TRBJ1-2	TGTGCCAGCAGGATGACAGGGCTCTATGGCTACACCTTC	CASRMTGLYGYTF
TRBD1	TRBV28	.	TRBJ2-5	TGTGCCAGCAGTTTATTAATGGGACAGCCCCAAGAGACCCAGTACTTC	CASSLLMGQPQETQYF
.	TRBV29-1	.	TRBJ1-1	TGCAGCGTTGGACACTCGAACGCTGAAGCTTTCTTT	CSVGHSNAEAFF
.	TRBV27	.	TRBJ1-2	TGTGCCAGCAGTTTTCGCAGGAACTATGGCTACACCTTC	CASSFRRNYGYTF
.	TRBV7-9	.	TRBJ1-2	TGTGCCAGCCGACTGAACTATGGCTACACCTTC	CASRLNYGYTF
TRBD1	TRBV28	.	TRBJ1-1	TGTGCCAGCAGTTTATTCAGGGGGCGAAGCACTGAAGCTTTCTTT	CASSLFRGRSTEAFF
TRBD1	TRBV7-6	.	TRBJ1-1	TGTGCCAGCAGCTCACCCGGGACAGTTAACACTGAAGCTTTCTTT	CASSSPGTVNTEAFF
.	TRBV10-1	.	TRBJ1-5	TGCGCCAGCAGTGAGGGCGGGATTGATCAGCCCCAGCATTTT	CASSEGGIDQPQHF
TRBD1	TRBV30	.	TRBJ1-2	TGTGCCTCGTCCTTTACGGGACAGGGATTATATGGCTACACCTTC	CASSFTGQGLYGYTF
.	TRBV19	few	TRBJ2-4	TGTGCCAGTAGTATAGGTTCAAACGGAGGTCAGTACTTC	CASSIGSNGGQYF
.	TRBV5-4	.	TRBJ1-2	TGTGCCAGCAGCTTGAGGGGCGCTGGCTACACCTTC	CASSLRGAGYTF
.	TRBV6-5	once	TRBJ1-1	TGTGCCAGCATAGGACAGAAAAAAAAGAACACTGAAGCTTTCTTT	CASIGQKKKNTEAFF
.	TRBV5-4	once	TRBJ1-1	TGTGCCAGCAGCGTCGGGGGGAACACTGAAGCTTTCTTT	CASSVGGNTEAFF
.	TRBV6-4	.	TRBJ2-5	TGTGCCAGCAGCGCCCAACGGGGGAGCACGGAGACCCAGTACTTC	CASSAQRGSTETQYF
.	TRBV12-3/TRBV12-4	.	TRBJ2-1	TGTGCCAGCAGTTTTACCCGGACTCAGCAGTTCTTC	CASSFTRTQQFF
.	TRBV5-1	.	TRBJ1-3	TGCGCCAGCAGCCAAGCAGGGACTCTCGGAAACACCATATATTTT	CASSQAGTLGNTIYF
TRBD1	TRBV2	.	TRBJ1-3	TGTGCCAGCGAGGGGTACAGGGGAGAAACAGGAAACACCATATATTTT	CASEGYRGETGNTIYF
TRBD2	TRBV6-5	.	TRBJ2-7	TGTGCCAGCAGTTTCGGGACTAGTGGTTACGAGCAGTACTTC	CASSFGTSGYEQYF
.	TRBV28	.	TRBJ2-1	TGTGCCAGCAGTTTTGACGAGGCCTACAATGAGCAGTTCTTC	CASSFDEAYNEQFF
TRBD2	TRBV3-1/TRBV3-2	.	TRBJ2-1	TGTGCCAGCAGCCAAGGCGGGAGGGCCTTTAGGAATGAGCAGTTCTTC	CASSQGGRAFRNEQFF
.	TRBV18	.	TRBJ2-1	TGTGCCAGCTCCCAGTACAATGAGCAGTTCTTC	CASSQYNEQFF
.	TRBV29-1	once	TRBJ2-7	TGCAGCGTTGGAGACGGTAGCTCCTACGAGCAGTACTTC	CSVGDGSSYEQYF
.	TRBV9	.	TRBJ2-1	TGTGCCAGCAGCGTAGGTAGCGGTACCTACAATGAGCAGTTCTTC	CASSVGSGTYNEQFF
.	TRBV20-1	.	TRBJ2-2	TGCAGTGCTAGTTCACAGGGTGCCGGGGAGCTGTTTTTT	CSASSQGAGELFF
TRBD2	TRBV3-1/TRBV3-2	.	TRBJ2-7	TGTGCCAGCAGCCAAGACAGACTAGCGGGACGGTCAGGCGAGCAGTACTTC	CASSQDRLAGRSGEQYF
TRBD2	TRBV13	.	TRBJ2-1	TGTGCCAGCAGCCTAACTCGGCTAGCGGGAGCACAGACCGAGCAGTTCTTC	CASSLTRLAGAQTEQFF
.	TRBV4-1	.	TRBJ1-6	TGCGCCAGCAGCCAAGGCATCGTTTTCGGGGTCTCACCCCTCCACTTT	CASSQGIVFGVSPLHF
.	TRBV10-3	.	TRBJ1-6	TGTGCCATCAGTGGACAGTGGGATTCACCCCTCCACTTT	CAISGQWDSPLHF
TRBD2	TRBV9	once	TRBJ2-5	TGTGCCAGCAGCGTCGACGGGGGGACCAAAGAGACCCAGTACTTC	CASSVDGGTKETQYF
TRBD1	TRBV5-1	once	TRBJ2-1	TGCGCCAGCAGCTGGGCCGGGACAGGGGCCGAGGATGAGCAGTTCTTC	CASSWAGTGAEDEQFF
TRBD1	TRBV9	few	TRBJ1-6	TGTGCCAGCAGCGCCAGGGACAGGGTCTATTCACCCCTCCACTTT	CASSARDRVYSPLHF
TRBD2	TRBV5-6	.	TRBJ2-1	TGTGCCAGCAGCGAGACTAGCGGGGGCCTGATTGGTGAGCAGTTCTTC	CASSETSGGLIGEQFF
.	TRBV18	.	TRBJ2-2	TGTGCCAGCTCACCCACTATCCCGACCGGGACTGGGAACACCGGGGAGCTGTTTTTT	CASSPTIPTGTGNTGELFF
.	TRBV7-9	few	TRBJ2-7	TGTGCCAGCAGCTTCAGGGACAAGGGCTTGGAGCAGTACTTC	CASSFRDKGLEQYF
TRBD2	TRBV12-5	.	TRBJ2-7	TGTGCTAGTGGTTTGTATTCTAGCGGCACCTACGAGCAGTACTTC	CASGLYSSGTYEQYF
.	TRBV4-3	.	TRBJ1-2	TGCGCCAGCAGCCAAGTTAGGACGGGGGAGGCTGGCTACACCTTC	CASSQVRTGEAGYTF
TRBD1	TRBV2	.	TRBJ1-2	TGTGCCAGCAGCTCAATAGGGATCCGGGACAGGGGATTTGTATCGGAGGGCTACACCTTC	CASSSIGIRDRGFVSEGYTF
.	TRBV27	few	TRBJ1-2	TGTGCCAGCAGTTTACCCCGACAGCAAATCTATGGCTACACCTTC	CASSLPRQQIYGYTF
.	TRBV3-1/TRBV3-2	.	TRBJ1-1	TGTGCCAGCAGGCGGTTAGACTGGGACACTGAAGCTTTCTTT	CASRRLDWDTEAFF
TRBD1	TRBV11-3	.	TRBJ2-1	TGTGCCAGCAGCTTACAGGGGGCTGGGGGCAATGAGCAGTTCTTC	CASSLQGAGGNEQFF
TRBD2	TRBV25-1	.	TRBJ2-1	TGTGCCAGCGGGACTAGCGGGACCCACAATGAGCAGTTCTTC	CASGTSGTHNEQFF
TRBD2	TRBV28	.	TRBJ2-1	TGTGCCAGCAGTTCCTCCATGGCGGGAGGGGGTATTGAGCAGTTCTTC	CASSSSMAGGGIEQFF
.	TRBV27	.	TRBJ1-2	TGTGCCAGCAGTCCCGACAGTCATGGCTACACCTTC	CASSPDSHGYTF
.	TRBV9	.	TRBJ1-3	TGTGCCAGCAGCACCACAGGGTTTGGAAACACCATATATTTT	CASSTTGFGNTIYF
TRBD1	TRBV28	.	TRBJ2-7	TGTGCCAGCACTCCGGGACAGGGGGGGGACGAGCAGTACTTC	CASTPGQGGDEQYF
.	TRBV4-1	.	TRBJ2-5	TGCGCCAGCAGCCAAGGCCAGAGGGAGACCCAGTACTTC	CASSQGQRETQYF
.	TRBV5-4	.	TRBJ2-5	TGTGCCAGCAGCTGGTGGGACTCGCAAGAGACCCAGTACTTC	CASSWWDSQETQYF
TRBD1	TRBV7-2	.	TRBJ1-1	TGTGCCAGCAGCTTAGAGAACAGGGGGACAGCTTTCTTT	CASSLENRGTAFF
TRBD2	TRBV2	.	TRBJ2-3	TGTGCCAGCAGTGAAGGGGCGGGAGGGCCGGCAGATACGCAGTATTTT	CASSEGAGGPADTQYF
.	TRBV4-2	.	TRBJ2-6	TGTGCCAGCAGCCAAGAACAGTTCTCTGGGGCCAACGTCCTGACTTTC	CASSQEQFSGANVLTF
.	TRBV5-1	once	TRBJ1-6	TGCGCCAGCAGCTTTACAGGGAGTTTTGATTCACCCCTCCACTTT	CASSFTGSFDSPLHF
TRBD2	TRBV30	.	TRBJ2-7	TGTGCCTGGAGGGTAGCGGGAGGCTCCTACGAGCAGTACTTC	CAWRVAGGSYEQYF